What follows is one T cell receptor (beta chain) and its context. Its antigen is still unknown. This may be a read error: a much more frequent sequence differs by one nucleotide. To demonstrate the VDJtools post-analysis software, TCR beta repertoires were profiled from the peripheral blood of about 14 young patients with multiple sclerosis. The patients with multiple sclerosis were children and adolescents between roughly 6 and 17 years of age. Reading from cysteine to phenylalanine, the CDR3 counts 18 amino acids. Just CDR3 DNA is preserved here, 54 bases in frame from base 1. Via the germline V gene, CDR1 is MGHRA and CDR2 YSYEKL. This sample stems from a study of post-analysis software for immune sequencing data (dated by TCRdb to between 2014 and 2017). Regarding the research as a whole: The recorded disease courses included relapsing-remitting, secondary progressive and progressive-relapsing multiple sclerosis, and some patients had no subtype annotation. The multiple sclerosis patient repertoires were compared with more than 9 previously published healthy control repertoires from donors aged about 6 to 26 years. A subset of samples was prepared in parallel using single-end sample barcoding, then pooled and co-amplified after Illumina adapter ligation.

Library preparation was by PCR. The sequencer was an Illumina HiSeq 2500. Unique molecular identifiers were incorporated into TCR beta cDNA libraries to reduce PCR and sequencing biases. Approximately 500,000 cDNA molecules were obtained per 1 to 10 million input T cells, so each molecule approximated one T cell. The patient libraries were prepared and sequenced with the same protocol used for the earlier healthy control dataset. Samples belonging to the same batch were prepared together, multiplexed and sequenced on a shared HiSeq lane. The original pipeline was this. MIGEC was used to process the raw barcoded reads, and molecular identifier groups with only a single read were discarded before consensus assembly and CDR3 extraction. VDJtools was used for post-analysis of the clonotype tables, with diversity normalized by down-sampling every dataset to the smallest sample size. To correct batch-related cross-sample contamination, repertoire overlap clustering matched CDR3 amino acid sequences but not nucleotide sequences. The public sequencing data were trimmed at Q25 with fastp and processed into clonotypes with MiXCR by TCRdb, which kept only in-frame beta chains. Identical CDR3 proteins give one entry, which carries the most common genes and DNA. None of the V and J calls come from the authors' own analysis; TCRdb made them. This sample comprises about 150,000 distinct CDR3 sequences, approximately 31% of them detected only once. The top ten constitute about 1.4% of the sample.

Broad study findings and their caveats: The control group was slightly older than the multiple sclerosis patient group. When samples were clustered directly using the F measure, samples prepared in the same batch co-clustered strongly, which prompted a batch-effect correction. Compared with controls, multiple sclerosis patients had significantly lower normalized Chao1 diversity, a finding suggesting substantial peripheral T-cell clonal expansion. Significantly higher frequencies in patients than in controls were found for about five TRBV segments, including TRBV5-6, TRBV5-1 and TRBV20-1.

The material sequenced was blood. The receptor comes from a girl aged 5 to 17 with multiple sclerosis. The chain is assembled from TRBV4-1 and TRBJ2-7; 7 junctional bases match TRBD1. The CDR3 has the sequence CAGSQVSLIQGISYEQYF. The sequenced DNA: TGCGCCGGCAGCCAAGTCTCACTAATACAGGGGATCTCCTACGAGCAGTACTTC.